These T cell receptor beta chains were read from a single sample in a study of persistence of HIV-infected CD4 T cells. Assay: immunoSEQ multiplex PCR; the TCRdb copy retains only in-frame clones and omits some. The sample has 35,000 to 45,000 clones; around 80% are singletons. For these receptors, no antigen is known. The sample here was CD4+ T cells sorted from PBMCs after roughly 20-hour stimulation, taken from a patient who received antiretroviral therapy. All receptors derive from an adult man with HIV who was CMV-seropositive. Both conserved end residues are part of each CDR3. Each record gives: V gene, J gene, clone size, D gene, CDR3 protein, CDR3 DNA. D genes are given only for firm matches. Rows give clone size only sometimes, using once, few, many, or a class for an expanded clone.

>TRBV18|TRBJ2-1|-|-
CASSSYLNEQFF
TGTGCCAGCTCATCATATTTGAATGAGCAGTTCTTC
>TRBV19|TRBJ2-1|-|-
CASRASGENEQFF
TGTGCCAGTAGAGCGTCCGGGGAAAATGAGCAGTTCTTC
>TRBV28|TRBJ2-1|-|-
CASYAPTGLQGYNEQFF
TGTGCCAGCTACGCCCCAACAGGGTTACAGGGCTACAATGAGCAGTTCTTC
>TRBV6-5|TRBJ1-6|medium-sized|-
CASSYSFNSPLHF
TGTGCCAGCAGTTACTCATTTAATTCACCCCTCCACTTT
>TRBV6-4|TRBJ1-2|once|TRBD1
CASSEGQGNVGYTF
TGTGCCAGCAGTGAGGGACAGGGGAATGTAGGCTACACCTTC
>TRBV7-8|TRBJ1-3|-|-
CASSRLNSGNTIYF
TGTGCCAGCAGTAGACTGAACTCTGGAAACACCATATATTTT
>TRBV23-1|TRBJ2-3|-|-
CASSPGIRGPDTQYF
TGCGCCAGCAGTCCCGGGATAAGGGGCCCAGATACGCAGTATTTT
>TRBV15|TRBJ2-1|-|-
CATSRPGPSYNEQFF
TGTGCCACCAGCAGACCGGGCCCATCCTACAATGAGCAGTTCTTC
>TRBV2|TRBJ2-5|few|TRBD2
CASSGLPGGEETQYF
TGTGCCAGCAGTGGCTTACCGGGGGGAGAGGAGACCCAGTACTTC
>TRBV19|TRBJ1-1|-|-
CASKGRQDSGSTEAFF
TGTGCCAGTAAGGGGCGGCAAGACTCGGGTAGCACTGAAGCTTTCTTT
>TRBV2|TRBJ2-1|-|-
CASQNRGDEQFF
TGTGCCAGTCAGAACCGCGGGGATGAGCAGTTCTTC
>TRBV5-1|TRBJ1-6|-|-
CASSSAQGRSSPLHF
TGCGCCAGCAGCTCGGCACAGGGTAGAAGTTCACCCCTCCACTTT
>TRBV3-1/TRBV3-2|TRBJ2-4|-|-
CASSPRQGTKNIQYF
TGTGCCAGCAGCCCCCGGCAGGGCACCAAAAACATTCAGTACTTC
>TRBV5-1|TRBJ2-1|-|-
CASSSGAGASSYNEQFF
TGCGCCAGCAGCTCGGGGGCGGGGGCCAGCTCCTACAATGAGCAGTTCTTC
>TRBV7-9|TRBJ2-7|once|-
CASSLTTAAGYEQYF
TGTGCCAGCAGCCTCACGACTGCAGCCGGGTACGAGCAGTACTTC
>TRBV7-3|TRBJ1-1|-|-
CASSSAMNTEAFF
TGTGCCAGCAGCTCCGCCATGAACACTGAAGCTTTCTTT
>TRBV4-1|TRBJ1-1|-|-
CASSQAQGFEAFF
TGCGCCAGCAGCCAAGCCCAGGGCTTCGAAGCTTTCTTT
>TRBV29-1|TRBJ1-3|-|TRBD1
CSVEDIKDRGSGNTIYF
TGCAGCGTTGAAGATATAAAGGACAGGGGCTCTGGAAACACCATATATTTT
>TRBV28|TRBJ1-2|-|-
CALLANYGYTF
TGTGCCTTATTGGCTAACTATGGCTACACCTTC
>TRBV29-1|TRBJ2-1|-|-
CSVGPTNSYNEQFF
TGCAGCGTTGGGCCCACTAACTCCTACAATGAGCAGTTCTTC
>TRBV28|TRBJ2-7|once|-
CASGSTSSYEQYF
TGTGCCAGCGGCTCTACAAGCTCCTACGAGCAGTACTTC
>TRBV10-3|TRBJ1-5|medium-sized|-
CAISEVRGGSNQPQHF
TGTGCCATCAGTGAGGTACGGGGAGGCAGCAATCAGCCCCAGCATTTT
>TRBV28|TRBJ2-3|-|-
CASSFFGAGSTDTQYF
TGTGCCAGCAGTTTTTTTGGGGCAGGGAGCACAGATACGCAGTATTTT
>TRBV25-1|TRBJ1-4|-|-
CASSPATATNEKLFF
TGTGCCAGCAGCCCCGCGACCGCAACTAATGAAAAACTGTTTTTT
>TRBV3-1/TRBV3-2|TRBJ1-4|-|-
CASSQTRVANEKLFF
TGTGCCAGCAGCCAGACCAGGGTAGCTAATGAAAAACTGTTTTTT
>TRBV24-1|TRBJ1-2|-|-
CATSDGAYYGYTF
TGTGCCACCAGTGATGGGGCCTACTATGGCTACACCTTC
>TRBV18|TRBJ2-3|-|TRBD2
CASSPPGVAGSTDTQYF
TGTGCCAGCTCACCACCGGGGGTAGCGGGGAGCACAGATACGCAGTATTTT
>TRBV3-1/TRBV3-2|TRBJ1-1|-|-
CASSHHGQLYHMAFF
TGTGCCAGCAGCCATCATGGACAGCTTTATCATATGGCTTTCTTT
>TRBV5-1|TRBJ1-1|-|-
CASSWEPNTEAFF
TGCGCCAGCAGCTGGGAGCCGAACACTGAAGCTTTCTTT
>TRBV30|TRBJ1-6|-|TRBD1
CAWSTGTGRSPLHF
TGTGCCTGGAGTACCGGGACAGGGAGGTCACCCCTCCACTTT
>TRBV5-5|TRBJ2-1|-|-
CASMKEDYEQFF
TGTGCCAGTATGAAGGAGGACTATGAGCAGTTCTTC
>TRBV6-1|TRBJ1-3|-|-
CASSERPLPTSGNTIYF
TGTGCCAGCAGTGAAAGACCGTTACCGACGTCTGGAAACACCATATATTTT
>TRBV9|TRBJ1-6|-|TRBD1
CASSAGGASNSPLHF
TGTGCCAGCAGCGCAGGGGGAGCGTCTAATTCACCCCTCCACTTT
>TRBV29-1|TRBJ1-1|-|-
CSVGRMMNTEAFF
TGCAGCGTTGGGCGAATGATGAACACTGAAGCTTTCTTT
>TRBV19|TRBJ1-2|-|TRBD1
CASTTVGQGRGDGYTF
TGTGCCAGTACCACTGTAGGACAGGGACGTGGTGATGGCTACACCTTC
>TRBV9|TRBJ1-5|-|TRBD1
CASSKGQGASQPQHF
TGTGCCAGCAGCAAGGGACAGGGGGCGAGTCAGCCCCAGCATTTT
>TRBV7-9|TRBJ2-2|-|-
CASSSGTGFYTGELFF
TGTGCCAGCAGCTCCGGGACCGGGTTTTACACCGGGGAGCTGTTTTTT
>TRBV28|TRBJ1-1|-|-
CASSGGGRMNTEAFF
TGTGCCAGCAGTGGGGGGGGCCGTATGAACACTGAAGCTTTCTTT
>TRBV7-9|TRBJ1-3|-|-
CASSFSSRGSGNTIYF
TGTGCCAGCAGCTTTTCGTCCAGGGGCTCTGGAAACACCATATATTTT
>TRBV28|TRBJ1-5|-|-
CASSQGQGKGRLGNQPQHF
TGTGCCAGCAGCCAAGGCCAGGGGAAGGGTAGATTGGGCAATCAGCCCCAGCATTTT
>TRBV7-3|TRBJ1-1|-|-
CASSRGTNTEAFF
TGTGCCAGCAGCCGGGGGACGAACACTGAAGCTTTCTTT
>TRBV6-1|TRBJ1-5|-|-
CASSEARDQHF
TGTGCCAGCAGTGAAGCAAGGGACCAGCATTTT
>TRBV6-1|TRBJ2-3|-|TRBD2
CASSERSGGRDTQYF
TGTGCCAGCAGTGAACGGAGCGGGGGGAGAGATACGCAGTATTTT
>TRBV24-1|TRBJ2-1|-|TRBD1
CATSDPDRVSSYNEQFF
TGTGCCACCAGTGACCCAGACAGGGTAAGCTCCTACAATGAGCAGTTCTTC